The sequence of this T cell receptor beta chain was determined in a study of blood T cells in healthy people across ages. A remark on this clonotype: What it recognizes is unknown.

Alongside a J-beta primer mix, a sample-barcoded 5' primer served in a second PCR lasting roughly 7 to 11 cycles. TCRdb redid the calling of the 5' RACE reads with MiXCR, one entry per CDR3 protein. The sample yields over 500,000 distinct CDR3 sequences, 40% to 65% seen once. Healthy Russian Caucasian donors spanned ages about 6 to 100 years. Every donor contributed around 10 milliliters of peripheral blood by blood draw. Findings and caveats of the study: Reliance upon unsorted PBMCs precluded definitive naive versus antigen-experienced comparison. Older age coincided with a roughly linear decline in TCR beta diversity per million T cells.

The origin of this receptor is a woman aged 80 or older in good health. What was sequenced was blood.

This CDR3 is CASSRGRETQYF. The CDR3 DNA reads as TGTGCCAGCAGCAGGGGGCGAGAGACCCAGTACTTC. V gene TRBV2 combines with J gene TRBJ2-5; 8 bases map to TRBD1. Trimming cost V 6 bases and J 4 bases; bases outside gene matches: 1. This CDR3 spans 12 amino acids. CDR1 is SNHLY and CDR2 is FYNNEI in the germline V gene. Full variable domain (rest looked up from reference TRBV2 and TRBJ2-5): EPEVTQTPSHQVTQMGQEVILRCVPISNHLYFYWYRQILGQKVEFLVSFYNNEISEKSEIFDDQFSVERPDGSNFTLKIRSTKLEDSAMYFCASSRGRETQYFGPGTRLLVL.